Sequencing of this TCR beta chain was carried out in a study of T cell responses to AZD1222 COVID-19 vaccine. General study points: Clonal diversity was possibly underestimated; the donors were predominantly white British and more often female. The repertoires were collected only after the peak T cell response.

The CDR3 totals 13 residues. Germline V gene lookup returns CDR1 SGDLS and CDR2 YYNGEE. V was pared by 0 bases and J by 16 bases, with 14 bases between. Of note for this clone: Its specificity is unknown.

Assay: immunoSEQ multiplex PCR; the TCRdb copy retains only in-frame clones and omits some. In the table there are about 180,000 clones, 70% to 90% of which are singletons. This sequence originates from an adult who received the MenACWY meningococcal vaccine as a control. V is TRBV9 and J is TRBJ1-6; D perhaps matches TRBD1 (6 bases). The material sequenced was peripheral blood, taken 28 days after the second dose of the MenACWY control vaccine. The CDR3 region has the DNA TGTGCCAGCAGCGTAGGGGGGCAGGGGACACTCCACTTT. Residues: CASSVGGQGTLHF. Combining the CDR3 with reference TRBV9 and TRBJ1-6 gives the whole variable domain DSGVTQTPKHLITATGQRVTLRCSPRSGDLSVYWYQQSLDQGLQFLIQYYNGEERAKGNILERFSAQQFPDLHSELNLSSLELGDSALYFCASSVGGQGTLHFGNGTRLTVT.